This is a list of T cell receptor beta chains from one sample in a study of shared clonotypes between healthy human individuals. Generated by immunoSEQ multiplex PCR, the TCRdb table keeps only in-frame clones and is missing some. The sample records approximately 980,000 clones, approximately 76% being singletons. Sequencing used memory CD4+ T cells sorted from blood. These receptors were obtained from a man younger than 35 in good health. The conserved cysteine and the conserved F or W are not part of the CDR3 here. Expanded clones get a size class; other rows say once, few or many, or leave the size out.

ASSSLGTTGNTIY | NA | TRBV28
ASSSGPQYGYT | NA | TRBV7-3
ASSFQVVGTQY | NA | TRBV19
ASSESIGRETQY | NA | TRBV10-1
ASSPQAYKHIQY | NA | TRBV7-2
ATSLRRHTDYEQY | NA | TRBV18
ASSNLLAGVNEQF | NA | TRBV5-1
ASSKGHPTLNSPLH | few | TRBV5-1
ASGGEGAQPQH | few | TRBV12-5
ASSLKGQASYEQY | NA | TRBV5-4
ASRELIAGKKF | once | TRBV19
ASSNMNTEAF | NA | TRBV10-1
ASSSRGFTGNTIY | NA | TRBV11-2
ASSLAASGGEQF | NA | TRBV5-1
ASSFQHYTGELF | NA | TRBV28
ASSLHLGANTGELF | once | TRBV5-4
ASSPLADRAGEQY | NA | TRBV18
ASSVAPTSGNYNEQF | once | TRBV9
ASSQTGGNISPLH | once | TRBV28
ASSLEGQPFYEQY | NA | TRBV5-1
ASSPLDGVGVF | NA | TRBV5-1
ASSLMSGGLNQPQH | NA | TRBV5-6
ATSSFRGGQY | NA | TRBV15
AWTISGVKETQY | NA | TRBV30
ASSLSGSASYNEQF | NA | TRBV7-2
ASSQAGASYNEQF | NA | TRBV14
ASSYPGADYGYT | NA | TRBV28
ASSDTGGTGNTIY | NA | TRBV2
ASSSGTSVHEQY | once | TRBV5-1
ASTVGPGSPYEQY | few | TRBV6-5
ASRGGQETQY | NA | TRBV28
ASRVGLAGGRRDTQY | NA | TRBV10-2
ASSKTSGGPTDTQY | few | TRBV5-1
ASSSSAGVGYT | NA | TRBV7-3
ASSPDSFGEAF | NA | TRBV5-4
ASSSTGAGYT | NA | TRBV5-1
ASRLEGQTQY | NA | TRBV5-1
ASSESAANNYGYT | once | TRBV5-1
ASGHWAGELF | few | TRBV19
ASSLKGMRQF | NA | TRBV7-2
ASSRGGTMNTEAF | NA | TRBV6-5
ASSPSGGKYEQY | few | TRBV6-5
ASSRQGSNEQF | NA | TRBV28
ASSLVREEAGNTIY | many | TRBV5-6
TSRDISNAYNEQF | NA | TRBV1
ASSPLRKGAQSSYEQY | NA | TRBV18
ASRQGSNTGELF | once | TRBV6-1
ASSPTIGRAGNTIY | NA | TRBV7-9